One sample yielded the 14 T cell receptor beta chains listed below, sequenced in a study of blood T cell repertoires in COVID-19. Sequencing was performed with immunoSEQ multiplex PCR; in TCRdb, only in-frame clones are kept and a portion is missing. Altogether over 25,000 clones are present, roughly 84% being singletons, with the ten largest covering approximately 10%. Sequenced: peripheral blood. Every receptor here comes from a man aged 80 or over with active COVID-19.

This clone was picked up one time. The chain employs TRBV12-5 and TRBJ1-5, with a possible D match to TRBD1 (6 bases). Per the germline V gene, CDR1 is LGHNT and CDR2 is FRNRAP. V was pared by 0 bases and J by 3 bases, with 18 bases between. The CDR3 runs 18 residues. The CDR3 bases are TGTGCTAGTGGTTTGGTAATGTATGGTGGGGGCTTCAATCAGCCCCAGCATTTT. Residues: CASGLVMYGGGFNQPQHF.

The chain carries TRBV27 and TRBJ1-2; TRBD1 aligns across 8 bases. Germline V lookup: CDR1 MNHEY, CDR2 SMNVEV (reference sequence). Unmatched junction bases numbered 3, after V lost 5 bases and J lost 4 bases. The CDR3 consists of 13 residues. Written as DNA, the CDR3 is TGTGCCAGCAGTGACGGACAGGGCTATGGCTACACCTTC. Protein product: CASSDGQGYGYTF.

The chain is built from TRBV27 and TRBJ1-4, with 8 positions matching TRBD1. The V gene end was trimmed by 6 bases and the J gene end by 8 bases; junction bases not matched to a gene: 8. The CDR3 has 14 residues. CDR1 and CDR2 from the germline V gene are MNHEY and SMNVEV (reference sequence). DNA for the CDR3: TGTGCCAGCAGGCAGAGACAGGGGAACGAAAAACTGTTTTTT. Protein sequence: CASRQRQGNEKLFF.

This chain uses TRBV25-1 with TRBJ2-5; D gene uncertain. Looked up from germline, CDR1 is MGHDK and CDR2 is SYGVNS. The V and J ends lost 3 bases and 5 bases respectively, with 10 bases between them. The CDR3 runs 13 residues. In DNA, the CDR3 is TGTGCCAGCAGTGAGTGGAGTGGGGAGACCCAGTACTTC. Its protein product is CASSEWSGETQYF.

This clone was observed a few times. The CDR3 spells CASSEETGYGYTF. CDR3 DNA sequence: TGCGCCAGCAGTGAGGAGACTGGATATGGCTACACCTTC. V gene TRBV10-1 combines with J gene TRBJ1-2; the D is unclear. Germline lookup yields CDR1 WNHNN and CDR2 SYGVQD (reference sequence). V was clipped by 2 bases and J by 5 bases, with 9 bases between them. The CDR3 has 13 amino acids.

The chain combines TRBV3-1 (or the pseudogene TRBV3-2) with TRBJ2-7; 8 bases are a match to TRBD2. The CDR3 is 13 residues long. Germline CDR1 and CDR2: LGHDT and YNNKEL (reference sequence). After removal of 4 bases from V and 1 base from J, the junction contained 0 bases not matched to a gene. This CDR3 reads CASSRLASYEQYF. Written as DNA, the CDR3 is TGTGCCAGCAGCCGACTAGCGTCCTACGAGCAGTACTTC.

CDR3 amino acids: CASSVDRDSGYTF. Written as DNA, the CDR3 is TGTGCCAGCAGCGTCGACAGGGACTCTGGCTACACCTTC. V gene TRBV11-2 combines with J gene TRBJ1-2, with 7 bases identical to TRBD1. CDR1 and CDR2 (germline): SGHAT, FQNNGV. This CDR3 contains 13 residues. V shed 5 bases, J shed 7 bases, and the junction held 7 bases outside the gene matches.

The chain combines TRBV11-2 with TRBJ1-1; D is unresolved. CDR3 size: 13 residues. V was clipped by 8 bases and J by 1 base, with 11 bases between them. Germline CDR1 is SGHAT and CDR2 is FQNNGV. CDR3 coding DNA: TGTGCCAGCTGGTTAGGAGGGAACACTGAAGCTTTCTTT. Translating gives CASWLGGNTEAFF.

The chain recombines TRBV3-1 (or the pseudogene TRBV3-2) with TRBJ1-2; D is perhaps TRBD1 (5 bases). The CDR3 spans 13 residues. Germline CDR1 LGHDT, CDR2 YNNKEL (reference sequence). V was shortened by 1 base and J by 8 bases, with 11 bases between the two germline ends. The CDR3 DNA reads as TGTGCCAGCAGCCAAGTCCGACAGAGCGGCTACACCTTC. Its protein product is CASSQVRQSGYTF.

V and J are TRBV2 and TRBJ2-5; 9 bases match TRBD2. Trimming at V came to 7 bases and at J to 2 bases, leaving 8 bases not matched to a gene. The CDR3 extends over 15 amino acids. Looked up from germline, CDR1 is SNHLY and CDR2 is FYNNEI. CDR3 in amino acids: CASNSRSGGQETQYF. The CDR3 bases are TGTGCCAGCAACAGTCGAAGCGGGGGGCAAGAGACCCAGTACTTC.

This clone is medium-sized by share. The V gene is TRBV27, the J gene TRBJ2-5, with 7 bases identical to TRBD2. The CDR3 spans 15 residues. Germline trimming cut 4 bases from V and 2 bases from J; bases unmatched to any gene: 7. Germline values: CDR1 MNHEY, CDR2 SMNVEV (reference sequence). DNA for the CDR3: TGTGCCAGCAGTTCTTACGGGGGGAAGCAAGAGACCCAGTACTTC. It is translated as CASSSYGGKQETQYF.

The chain carries TRBV5-4 and TRBJ1-3; D is unresolved. Trimming removed 0 bases at V and 0 bases at J, with 10 bases between. The germline gives CDR1 SGHNT, CDR2 YYREEE (reference sequence). The CDR3 runs 16 residues. The CDR3, as DNA: TGTGCCAGCAGCTTGGCCGGGAGAAGCTCTGGAAACACCATATATTTT. Translated, it gives CASSLAGRSSGNTIYF.

The chain joins TRBV6-6 to TRBJ2-7; 8 bases map to TRBD2. V lost 5 bases, J lost 5 bases, and 11 bases stayed unmatched. Germline CDR1 MNHNY, CDR2 SVGAGI (reference sequence). The CDR3 has 15 amino acids. CDR3 amino acids: CASSNQGTSSNEQYF. CDR3 in DNA: TGTGCCAGCAGTAACCAGGGGACTAGTTCCAACGAGCAGTACTTC.

The chain has TRBV10-2 and TRBJ1-1; the D is unclear. There are 13 residues in the CDR3. In germline, CDR1 is WSHSY, CDR2 SAAADI. The V end was cut by 6 bases, the J end by 0 bases, with 8 bases between. CDR3 sequence: CASRLGVNTEAFF. As DNA, the CDR3 is TGCGCCAGCAGGCTTGGAGTGAACACTGAAGCTTTCTTT.